This T cell receptor beta chain was found in a study of cytomegalovirus exposure and HLA in healthy donors. Findings of the study overall: The study found most TCR sequences rare, yet found some public TCRs in many donors. In a later analysis, TCR beta V- and J-gene trimming showed a link to a missense DCLRE1C variant.

Each donor's status was that of a healthy bone marrow donor. The PCR contained 60 Vbeta and 13 Jbeta primers. Generated by immunoSEQ multiplex PCR, the TCRdb table keeps only in-frame clones and is missing some. The table lists 150,000 to 200,000 clones, about 85% of them singletons. As concerns this clone: Its antigen is still unknown.

The sequence derives from a boy aged 2 to 10 in good health and CMV-seronegative. The material sequenced was PBMCs.

CDR3 nucleotides: TGCGCCAGCAGCCAAACCCCGGCCGGGTACACTGAAGCTTTCTTT. Protein sequence: CASSQTPAGYTEAFF. The chain carries TRBV4-1 and TRBJ1-1; D uncertain. V was cut by 2 bases and J by 3 bases, with 13 bases left in between. This CDR3 has 15 residues. The V gene's germline CDR1 is MGHRA and CDR2 YSYEKL.